This paragraph reports one TCR beta chain. Its antigen is as yet unknown. This specimen belongs to a study of graft-versus-host responses after intestinal transplantation. The CDR3 has 14 amino acids. Germline CDR1 LGHNT, CDR2 FRNRAP. J was trimmed by 4 bases and V by 6 bases; bases with no gene match: 7. General observations from the study: Some patients had graft-donor T cell macrochimerism, and their allografts showed high graft-versus-host to host-versus-graft clonal ratios.

Using immunoSEQ multiplex PCR, the repertoire was profiled, and TCRdb retains in-frame clones only, with some absent. The sample consists of some 44,000 clones, about 95% of them appearing once. The chain uses TRBV12-5 and TRBJ2-3; 7 bases match TRBD1. The sample in question was PBMCs, obtained approximately 360 days after intestinal transplant. The clonotype originates from a human patient who received an intestinal transplant, so some T cells may come from the graft donor. The CDR3 DNA sequence: TGTGCTAGTGGATTAACAGGGGTCCCAGATACGCAGTATTTT. This gives the protein CASGLTGVPDTQYF.